This TCR beta chain was recorded in a study of T cells after yellow fever vaccination. Study findings and constraints: Contamination by abundant bulk-population clonotypes could be present in FACS-sorted repertoires. Clonotypes shared by both compartments, CD4 and CD8, made up a small share.

This clonotype was picked up many times. As yet, its antigen is unknown. Germline loops: CDR1 SQVTM, CDR2 ANQGSEA. This CDR3 has 12 residues. V gave up 6 bases and J gave up 2 bases; unmatched junction bases: 3. TCRdb used MiXCR to reprocess the 5' RACE reads, holding one entry per CDR3 protein. In the table there are a few hundred thousand distinct CDR3 sequences, 4% of which are singletons. The sequencing used PBMCs, collected 5 days after the yellow fever booster vaccination. V and J are TRBV29-1 and TRBJ2-7; 8 bases match TRBD1. The source is a man aged 18 to 29 who received the YFV17D yellow fever vaccine. CDR3 in amino acids: CSVRTGPYEQYF. The CDR3, as DNA: TGCAGCGTGAGGACAGGGCCCTACGAGCAGTACTTC.